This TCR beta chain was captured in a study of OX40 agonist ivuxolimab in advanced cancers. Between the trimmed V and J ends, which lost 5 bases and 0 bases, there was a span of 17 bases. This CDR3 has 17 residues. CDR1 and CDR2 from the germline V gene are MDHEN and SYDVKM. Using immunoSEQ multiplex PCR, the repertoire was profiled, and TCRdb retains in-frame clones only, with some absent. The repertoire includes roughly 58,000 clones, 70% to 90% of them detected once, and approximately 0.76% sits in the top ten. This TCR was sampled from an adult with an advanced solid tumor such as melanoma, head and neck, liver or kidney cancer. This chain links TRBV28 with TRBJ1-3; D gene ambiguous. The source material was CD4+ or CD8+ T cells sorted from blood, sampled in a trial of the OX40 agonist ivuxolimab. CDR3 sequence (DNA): TGTGCCAGCAGTCAAATCGTCGCGGAAGACTCTGGAAACACCATATATTTT. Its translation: CASSQIVAEDSGNTIYF.